This T cell receptor beta chain is from a study of shared clonotypes between healthy human individuals (TCRdb year 2020). About the full investigation: The cohort included three men and a couple of women between 18 and 49 years of age. Per donor, three plates each were used for CD4 naive and CD4 memory, two for CD8 naive, and one for CD8 memory. The study deeply sequenced blood TCR repertoires of about 5 healthy adults to estimate repertoire size and the extent of clonotype sharing between individuals. To increase sequencing depth and limit assay-specific biases, TCR repertoire library preparation and sequencing were carried out by different laboratories using diverse techniques. Leukapheresis yielded between about 0.94 and 8.9 billion PBMCs per donor.

TCR CDR3 regions were amplified from genomic DNA by multiplex PCR using the deep immunoSEQ assay. Genomic DNA extracted from each cell subset was distributed evenly over all wells of several immunoSEQ 96-well plates, and each plate served as one replicate. Each replicate PCR for sorted subsets received roughly 0.2 ug genomic DNA, equal to tens of thousands of T cell genomes. Purified libraries were measured with a Qubit 3.0 fluorometer, size-checked on a Bioanalyzer 2100, and measured again with the KAPA Library Quantification kit. Each immunoSEQ 96-well plate was sequenced on its own single-read 150-cycle Illumina NextSeq 550 flow cell. The published analysis was carried out like this. The immunoSEQ output contained only junctional sequences without quality scores, so filtering could not match that applied to full-length reads. To assign V/J genes and CDR3, sequences were annotated using PyIR, a Python wrapper for IgBLAST v1.9, with IMGT germline references. Any read was removed if the V/J assignment was weak (E-value above 1e-6), the CDR3 was missing, or the read contained stop codons, out-of-frame junctions, or ambiguous translated residues. A V3J clonotype was defined by an identical inferred V gene, J gene, and CDR3 amino acid sequence. The percentage overlap between two repertoires was calculated by dividing the number of shared unique clonotypes by the size of the smaller repertoire. Richness of each repertoire was evaluated using RTK rarefaction, the Chao1 estimator, and Recon v2.1 estimates of unobserved clonotypes. Generation probabilities were computed with OLGA for all TCRbeta clonotypes obtained by the gDNA method from several donors. The table was pulled from immuneACCESS by TCRdb, which kept in-frame rearrangements only. Such tables lose some clones; where checked, under half of the loss comes from unresolved V genes, and the rest has no known cause. That table gives V, J and clone size, and the DNA gave D and trimming. The sample table shows about 590,000 clones, and roughly 95% are seen once. Approximately 0.1% of the sample comes from the top ten.

Via the germline V gene, CDR1 is WSHSY and CDR2 SAAADI. There are 14 amino acids in the CDR3, from cysteine to phenylalanine inclusive. Only the CDR3 DNA stays, 42 bases, in frame from base 1. Compared with germline, V lacks 7 bases and J lacks 6 bases; bases without a gene match: 7. Findings and caveats that apply to the study as a whole: Sampling was limited to blood, and TCR repertoires in tissue likely differ from TCR repertoires in blood. Larger estimated clonotype richness was generally found for naive subsets than for memory subsets. Even with the large sequencing depth, rarefaction of the sorted-subset datasets indicated that sequencing was incomplete. Higher generation probabilities were observed for clonotypes shared by all four sorted-subset donors than for non-shared clonotypes. Because the study included only a small number of donors, the genetic and exposure-history diversity represented was limited. Across a few donors, approximately 5% of naive CD4, around 3.3% of naive CD8, approximately 2.5% of memory CD4, and about 0.4% of memory CD8 clonotypes were shared. Based on pairwise subsampling, the degree of clonotype sharing among donors was expected to be affected by sequencing depth.

Comments on this clone: This receptor's antigen is unknown. There are no base qualities to consult, and no much larger clone falls within one base.

CD8 naive samples were CD45RO-negative cells positively selected for CCR7, giving a CD45RA+CCR7+ population that excluded TemRA cells. Donors were healthy HIV-negative adults with no recently reported acute infections or vaccinations. Only Caucasian adults living in Nashville, Tennessee, USA were represented among the donors. Blood was collected by leukapheresis, and PBMCs were isolated by Ficoll-Histopaque density gradient centrifugation and then cryopreserved in liquid nitrogen vapor phase. Analytical flow cytometry was used to check the purity and quantity of each magnetically sorted T cell population. Genomic DNA was isolated from each sorted fraction and quantified by UV absorbance on a Nanodrop 2000c.

Material: naive CD8+ T cells sorted from blood. The cell subset or site label for this specimen denotes: CD45RA+CCR7+. This TCR was sampled from a woman in her thirties in good health. The V and J segments used are TRBV10-2 and TRBJ2-7; 12 nucleotides in the junction match TRBD1. The sequenced DNA: TGCGCCAGCACTGGGACAGGGGGCCCCTCCGAGCAGTACTTC. This codes for CASTGTGGPSEQYF.